The next 26 T cell receptor beta chains were all read from a single sample in a study of response to subunit inactivated influenza vaccine. TCRdb passed the RT-PCR reads through MiXCR, listing each CDR3 protein once. The sample carries 550,000 to 650,000 distinct CDR3 sequences, about 12% recorded once. Material: PBMCs from blood, obtained on the day of vaccination. The source of these receptors is a man aged 45-60 years who received an inactivated influenza vaccine.

The rearrangement joins TRBV3-1 to TRBJ2-7; D may match TRBD1 or TRBD2 (5 bases each). Germline loops: CDR1 LGHDT, CDR2 YNNKEL (reference sequence). Between the trimmed V and J ends, which lost 6 bases and 6 bases, there was a span of 15 bases. The CDR3 loop spans 13 amino acids. CDR3 in DNA: TGTGCCAGCAGTTCGGGACGGTGGGGCGAGCAGTACTTC. Translation gives CASSSGRWGEQYF.

The V call is TRBV7-9, the J call TRBJ1-6; D not certain. The CDR3 runs to 14 residues. Looked up from germline, CDR1 is SEHNR and CDR2 is FQNEAQ (reference sequence). V lost 0 bases, J lost 9 bases, and 9 bases lay in between. The CDR3 DNA reads as TGTGCCAGCAGCTTAGCGAAGGCAGCTTCACCCCTCCACTTT. This gives the protein CASSLAKAASPLHF. Combining the CDR3 with reference TRBV7-9 and TRBJ1-6 gives the whole variable domain DTGVSQNPRHKITKRGQNVTFRCDPISEHNRLYWYRQTLGQGPEFLTYFQNEAQLEKSRLLSDRFSAERPKGSFSTLEIQRTEQGDSAMYLCASSLAKAASPLHFGNGTRLTVT.

This clonotype was detected only a few times. CDR3 DNA: TGCGCCAGCAGCCCGAACCCCGGATCGAACACTGAAGCTTTCTTT. This gives the protein CASSPNPGSNTEAFF. The V gene is TRBV5-1, the J gene TRBJ1-1, with D unclear. Between the trimmed V and J ends, which lost 4 bases and 1 base, there was a span of 14 bases. This CDR3 is 15 amino acids long. Looked up from germline, CDR1 is SGHRS and CDR2 is YFSETQ.

The chain carries TRBV18 and TRBJ2-3; D possibly matches TRBD1 or TRBD2 (6 bases each). Deletions cut 3 bases from V and 4 bases from J, with 20 bases between. This CDR3 is 17 amino acids long. Germline V gives CDR1 KGHSH, CDR2 LQKENI. The CDR3, as DNA: TGTGCCAGCTCACCTCAACGGGGGCAGGGCTTCTCAGATACGCAGTATTTT. Amino acids: CASSPQRGQGFSDTQYF.

This clonotype was counted many times. CDR3 in DNA: TGTGCCAGCAAGGGACTAGCGGGGGGCCATACCTACAATGAGCAGTTCTTC. It specifies CASKGLAGGHTYNEQFF. This chain joins TRBV27 and TRBJ2-1, with 15 bases lining up with TRBD2. The germline gives CDR1 MNHEY, CDR2 SMNVEV (reference sequence). The CDR3 totals 17 residues. Trimming took 7 bases from V and 2 from J; bases not matched to a gene: 6.

The chain couples TRBV30 to TRBJ2-1; TRBD2 matches at 10 bases. Germline V gene lookup returns CDR1 GTSNPN and CDR2 SVGIG (reference sequence). This CDR3 spans 13 amino acids. The junction had 10 bases not matched to a gene; V was cut back by 5 bases and J by 12 bases. Here the CDR3 reads CAWVDLAGVGQFF. Here the CDR3 DNA reads TGTGCCTGGGTGGATCTAGCGGGAGTGGGGCAGTTCTTC. The full variable domain, in which reference TRBV30 and TRBJ2-1 provide the parts outside the CDR3, is SQTIHQWPATLVQPVGSPLSLECTVEGTSNPNLYWYRQAAGRGLQLLFYSVGIGQISSEVPQNLSASRPQDRQFILSSKKLLLSDSGFYLCAWVDLAGVGQFFGPGTRLTVL.

J is TRBJ2-7 and V is TRBV9; D unclear. The germline V and J ends were trimmed by 0 bases and 5 bases, with 15 bases remaining between them. This CDR3 comprises 15 residues. Germline V lookup: CDR1 SGDLS, CDR2 YYNGEE. The CDR3 DNA follows: TGTGCCAGCAGCGTAGGATCCCCCTCATGGGACGAGCAGTACTTC. This codes for CASSVGSPSWDEQYF.

J is TRBJ2-5 and V is TRBV29-1, with no clear D. The germline V gene encodes CDR1 SQVTM and CDR2 ANQGSEA. This CDR3 has 10 residues. The V gene lost 4 bases and the J gene lost 5 bases, with 5 bases spanning the gap. This chain's CDR3 is CSVVLETQYF. Written as DNA, the CDR3 is TGCAGCGTTGTTCTTGAGACCCAGTACTTC.

This clonotype came up a few times. The gene calls are TRBV20-1 and TRBJ2-3, with D unclear. The CDR3 length is 12 residues. The V gene lost 3 bases and the J gene lost 0 bases, with 4 bases spanning the gap. Germline CDR1 is DFQATT and CDR2 is SNEGSKA (reference sequence). CDR3 DNA: TGCAGTGCTAGGTATAGCACAGATACGCAGTATTTT. It codes for CSARYSTDTQYF.

The chain joins TRBV3-1 to TRBJ1-3, with D possibly TRBD1 on 5 matching bases. V shed 1 base and J shed 8 bases, with 15 bases lying between them. Germline CDR1 reads LGHDT; CDR2 reads YNNKEL (reference sequence). The CDR3 has 15 amino acids. As DNA, the CDR3 is TGTGCCAGCAGCCAAGTTGGGGGAAGCGTCTACACCATATATTTT. Encoded protein: CASSQVGGSVYTIYF.

This chain connects TRBV3-1 to TRBJ2-7; TRBD2 agrees at 8 bases. The CDR3 covers 15 residues. CDR1 LGHDT and CDR2 YNNKEL come from the germline V gene (reference sequence). V gave up 0 bases and J gave up 4 bases; unmatched junction bases: 5. The CDR3 loop is CASSQEGLVEYEQYF. The CDR3, as DNA: TGTGCCAGCAGCCAAGAGGGACTAGTCGAGTACGAGCAGTACTTC.

This clonotype was seen more than once but under ten times. This rearrangement joins TRBV5-1 to TRBJ2-4, with 8 bases fitting TRBD2. CDR1 SGHRS and CDR2 YFSETQ come from the germline V gene. Trimming removed 4 bases from V and 5 bases from J; junction bases left unmatched: 20. The CDR3 is 19 amino acids. The CDR3 region has the DNA TGCGCCAGCAGCCTGTTCCCCCGGGGGGGAAGAGGAAGGGAAAACATTCAGTACTTC. Translating gives CASSLFPRGGRGRENIQYF.

This clonotype was observed many times. CDR3 nucleotide sequence: TGTGCCAGCTCACCATCCCTTGGGGGGAACACTGAAGCTTTCTTT. Its protein product is CASSPSLGGNTEAFF. The V and J genes are TRBV18 and TRBJ1-1; the D gene is possibly TRBD1 (5 bases). V was trimmed by 2 bases and J by 1 base, leaving 11 bases between them. The CDR3 sequence is 15 residues long. Looked up from germline, CDR1 is KGHSH and CDR2 is LQKENI.

CDR3 coding DNA: TGTGCCAGCAGTCGTAGCCGGAGTGGGGAGACCCAGTACTTC. It specifies CASSRSRSGETQYF. The J gene is TRBJ2-5, the V gene TRBV6-2 or TRBV6-3; no clear D gene. Germline V lookup: CDR1 MNHEY, CDR2 SVGEGT. The ends were cut back, 5 bases at V and 5 bases at J, with 15 bases in the middle. The CDR3 consists of 14 residues.

The rearrangement uses TRBV24-1 and TRBJ2-1, with TRBD2 matching 10 bases. Germline values: CDR1 KGHDR, CDR2 SFDVKD. This CDR3 is built from 16 residues. The J segment lost 6 bases and the V segment lost 1 base, leaving 5 bases of the junction unmatched. The CDR3 is CATSDFKAGGVNEQFF. The CDR3 DNA is TGTGCCACCAGTGATTTTAAAGCGGGAGGGGTCAATGAGCAGTTCTTC.

This clonotype was found many times. The chain has TRBV19 and TRBJ2-1; possibly TRBD1 or TRBD2 for D (5 bases each). There are 11 residues in the CDR3. V dropped 7 bases and J dropped 15 bases, with 16 bases sitting between them. CDR1 is LNHDA and CDR2 is SQIVND in the germline V gene (reference sequence). The CDR3 here is CASIQGPRLFF. The CDR3 DNA is TGTGCCAGTATCCAGGGACCCCGCCTGTTCTTC.

The table lists this clonotype with a few counts. The chain combines TRBV20-1 with TRBJ2-7; 10 bases align to TRBD2. Germline trimming cut 0 bases from V and 7 bases from J; bases unmatched to any gene: 6. CDR3 length equals 14 residues. Looked up from germline, CDR1 is DFQATT and CDR2 is SNEGSKA (reference sequence). The CDR3 loop reads CSARESAGGREQYF. The CDR3 bases are TGCAGTGCTAGAGAATCAGCGGGAGGGCGAGAGCAGTACTTC.

This clonotype occurred a few times. The chain combines TRBV18 with TRBJ1-2, with 7 bases fitting TRBD1. The trim removed 0 bases at V and 3 bases at J, leaving 13 bases unmatched. Germline loops: CDR1 KGHSH, CDR2 LQKENI. This CDR3 region has 18 residues. CDR3 amino acids: CASSPPVQGGAEDYGYTF. The CDR3 region has the DNA TGTGCCAGCTCACCACCGGTTCAGGGGGGGGCTGAAGACTATGGCTACACCTTC.

This clonotype was counted a few times. The chain recombines TRBV7-9 with TRBJ2-1; TRBD2 aligns across 11 bases. The J segment lost 4 bases and the V segment lost 5 bases, leaving 4 bases of the junction unmatched. This CDR3 has 15 amino acids. Germline CDR1 reads SEHNR; CDR2 reads FQNEAQ (reference sequence). The CDR3 reads CASSPASGRYNEQFF. The CDR3 bases are TGTGCCAGCAGCCCCGCTAGCGGGAGGTACAATGAGCAGTTCTTC.

The DNA for the CDR3 is TGTGCCAGCAGACCACAGGGGAGCGTGGGAACTAATGAAAAACTGTTTTTT. Encoded protein: CASRPQGSVGTNEKLFF. The chain carries TRBV27 and TRBJ1-4; 7 nucleotides align to TRBD1. V dropped 6 bases and J dropped 1; count of bases not matched to a gene: 11. The CDR3 totals 17 residues. Germline CDR1 reads MNHEY; CDR2 reads SMNVEV (reference sequence).

This clonotype has at least ten counts. The J gene is TRBJ2-3, the V gene TRBV12-3 or TRBV12-4; possibly TRBD1 for D (7 bases). The CDR3 extends over 16 amino acids. V lost 5 bases and J 4 bases, leaving 19 bases between the germline ends. The CDR3 bases are TGTGCCAGCAGTAAACGACAGGGAGGCCCATCAGATACGCAGTATTTT. Translating it yields CASSKRQGGPSDTQYF.

In this sample, this clonotype turned up many times. V and J are TRBV20-1 and TRBJ2-7; 7 bases agree with TRBD1. There are 15 residues in the CDR3. From germline, CDR1 is DFQATT and CDR2 SNEGSKA (reference sequence). Trimming took 0 bases from V and 3 from J; bases not matched to a gene: 8. The CDR3 DNA follows: TGCAGTGCTAGAGATCATGTGGGGACAGTCTACGAGCAGTACTTC. Protein: CSARDHVGTVYEQYF.

Only a few counts were recorded for this clonotype. The J gene is TRBJ2-3, the V gene TRBV20-1; TRBD2 agrees at 8 bases. The CDR3 is made up of 15 amino acids. J was trimmed by 6 bases and V by 3 bases; bases with no gene match: 11. The germline V gene encodes CDR1 DFQATT and CDR2 SNEGSKA (reference sequence). The CDR3 DNA is TGCAGTGCTAGTCCGGGAGGGATTCGCGGGGATACGCAGTATTTT. It codes for CSASPGGIRGDTQYF.

This clonotype was counted a few times. This chain links TRBV18 with TRBJ2-7; a weak D match, TRBD1 (5 bases). Germline CDR1 and CDR2: KGHSH and LQKENI. Trimming took 6 bases from V and 1 from J, leaving 10 bases between them. The CDR3 contains 13 residues. CDR3 sequence reads: CASSIDSSYEQYF. The CDR3 coding sequence is TGTGCCAGCTCGATAGACAGTTCCTACGAGCAGTACTTC. Full variable domain (rest looked up from reference TRBV18 and TRBJ2-7): NAGVMQNPRHLVRRRGQEARLRCSPMKGHSHVYWYRQLPEEGLKFMVYLQKENIIDESGMPKERFSAEFPKEGPSILRIQQVVRGDSAAYFCASSIDSSYEQYFGPGTRLTVT.

This clonotype was detected only a few times. The chain has TRBV5-1 and TRBJ2-5, with D perhaps matching TRBD1 (5 bases). Deletions cut 2 bases from V and 2 bases from J, with 10 bases between. Per the germline V gene, CDR1 is SGHRS and CDR2 is YFSETQ. There are 14 residues in the CDR3. The CDR3 nucleotides are TGCGCCAGCAGCTTACAGGTACCGCAAGAGACCCAGTACTTC. Translated: CASSLQVPQETQYF.

This clonotype was detected many times. The gene calls are TRBV10-3 and TRBJ2-5; TRBD2 matches 10 bases. From germline, CDR1 is ENHRY and CDR2 SYGVKD. The CDR3 is 15 amino acids. J lost 5 bases, V lost 4 bases, and 7 bases had no gene match. The CDR3 bases are TGTGCCATCAGTGTATCTAGCGGGGGACGCGAGACCCAGTACTTC. Translating gives CAISVSSGGRETQYF.